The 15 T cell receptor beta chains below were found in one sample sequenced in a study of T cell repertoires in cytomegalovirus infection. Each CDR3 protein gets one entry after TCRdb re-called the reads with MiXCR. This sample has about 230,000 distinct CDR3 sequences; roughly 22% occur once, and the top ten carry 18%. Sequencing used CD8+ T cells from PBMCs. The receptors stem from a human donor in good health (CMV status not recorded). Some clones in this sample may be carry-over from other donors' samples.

The CDR3 DNA reads TGTGCCAGCTCACACCCCTATTCTTACGAGCAGTACTTC. Amino acids: CASSHPYSYEQYF. This chain uses TRBV18 with TRBJ2-7; D gene ambiguous. From germline, CDR1 is KGHSH and CDR2 LQKENI. The length of the CDR3 is 13 residues. Between the trimmed V and J ends, which lost 4 bases and 4 bases, there was a span of 11 bases.

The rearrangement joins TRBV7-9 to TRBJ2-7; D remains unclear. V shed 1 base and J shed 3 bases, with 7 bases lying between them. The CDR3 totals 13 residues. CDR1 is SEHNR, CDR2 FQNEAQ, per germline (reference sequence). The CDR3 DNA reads TGTGCCAGCAGCTTAGTAGGAGACTACGAGCAGTACTTC. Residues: CASSLVGDYEQYF. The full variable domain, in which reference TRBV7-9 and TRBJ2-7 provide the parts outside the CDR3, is DTGVSQNPRHKITKRGQNVTFRCDPISEHNRLYWYRQTLGQGPEFLTYFQNEAQLEKSRLLSDRFSAERPKGSFSTLEIQRTEQGDSAMYLCASSLVGDYEQYFGPGTRLTVT.

Here the CDR3 DNA reads TGTGCCAGCAGTGAATATAAGGGGGGATGGACGCAGTATTTT. This translates into CASSEYKGGWTQYF. This chain connects TRBV25-1 to TRBJ2-3; D may match TRBD1 or TRBD2 (6 bases each). The CDR3 sequence is 14 residues long. With 0 bases removed from V and 9 bases from J, the gap between germline ends came to 13 bases. In germline, CDR1 is MGHDK, CDR2 SYGVNS. Full variable domain (missing parts from reference TRBV25-1 and TRBJ2-3): EADIYQTPRYLVIGTGKKITLECSQTMGHDKMYWYQQDPGMELHLIHYSYGVNSTEKGDLSSESTVSRIRTEHFPLTLESARPSHTSQYLCASSEYKGGWTQYFGPGTRLTVL.

The CDR3 spells CASSYFRASSEYEQYF. The CDR3 nucleotides are TGTGCCAGCAGTTACTTCCGGGCTAGCAGTGAGTACGAGCAGTACTTC. The chain uses TRBV6-6 and TRBJ2-7; maybe TRBD2 (5 bases). V gave up 1 base and J gave up 4 bases, with 17 bases separating them. The CDR3 runs to 16 residues. CDR1 is MNHNY and CDR2 is SVGAGI in the germline V gene (reference sequence).

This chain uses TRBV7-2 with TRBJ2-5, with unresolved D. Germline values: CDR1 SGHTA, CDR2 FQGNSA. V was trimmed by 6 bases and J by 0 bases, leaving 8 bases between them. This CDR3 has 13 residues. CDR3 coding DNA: TGTGCCAGCAGTTCCCTGTACCAAGAGACCCAGTACTTC. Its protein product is CASSSLYQETQYF.

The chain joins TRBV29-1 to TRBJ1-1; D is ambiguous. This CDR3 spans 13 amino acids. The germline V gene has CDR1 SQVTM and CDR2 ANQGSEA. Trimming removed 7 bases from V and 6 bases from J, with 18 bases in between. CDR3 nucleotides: TGCAGCGCCGGGCCGGGCCGCGCGGCTGAAGCTTTCTTT. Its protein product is CSAGPGRAAEAFF.

For the CDR3, the DNA is TGTGCCAGCAGCCCTTTATCGGAGACCCAGTACTTC. Residues: CASSPLSETQYF. This sequence joins TRBV7-9 and TRBJ2-5, with unresolved D. V was shortened by 5 bases and J by 5 bases, with 9 bases between the two germline ends. The V gene's germline CDR1 is SEHNR and CDR2 FQNEAQ (reference sequence). The CDR3 runs 12 residues.

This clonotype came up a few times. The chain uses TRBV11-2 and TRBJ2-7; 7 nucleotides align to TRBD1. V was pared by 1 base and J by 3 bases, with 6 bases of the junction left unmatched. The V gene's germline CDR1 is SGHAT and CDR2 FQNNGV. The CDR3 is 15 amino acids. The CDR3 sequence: CASSLGDSPNYEQYF. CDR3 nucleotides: TGTGCCAGCAGCTTAGGGGACAGCCCAAACTACGAGCAGTACTTC.

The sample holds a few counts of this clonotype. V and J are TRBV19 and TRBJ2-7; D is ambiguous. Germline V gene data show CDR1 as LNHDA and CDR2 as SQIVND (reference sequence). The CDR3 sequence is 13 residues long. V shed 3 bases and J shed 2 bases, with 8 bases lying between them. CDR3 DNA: TGTGCCAGTAGTATCGGAGAAACCTACGAGCAGTACTTC. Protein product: CASSIGETYEQYF.

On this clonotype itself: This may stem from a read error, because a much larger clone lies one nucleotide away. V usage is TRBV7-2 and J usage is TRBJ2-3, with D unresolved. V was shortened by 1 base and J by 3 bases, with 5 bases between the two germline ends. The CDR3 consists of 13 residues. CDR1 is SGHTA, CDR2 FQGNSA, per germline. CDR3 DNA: TGTACCAGCAGCTTAGTGGGGACAGATACGCAGTATTTT. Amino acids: CTSSLVGTDTQYF.

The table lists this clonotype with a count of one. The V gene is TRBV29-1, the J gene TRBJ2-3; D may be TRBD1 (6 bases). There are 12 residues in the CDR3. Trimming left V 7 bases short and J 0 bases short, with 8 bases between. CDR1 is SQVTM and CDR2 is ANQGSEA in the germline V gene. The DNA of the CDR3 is TGCAGCGCCAGGGGAAGCACAGATACGCAGTATTTT. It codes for CSARGSTDTQYF.

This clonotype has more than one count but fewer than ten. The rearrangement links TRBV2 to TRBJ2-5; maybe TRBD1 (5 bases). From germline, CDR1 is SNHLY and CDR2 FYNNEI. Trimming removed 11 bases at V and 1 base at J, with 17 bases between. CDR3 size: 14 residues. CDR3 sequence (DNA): TGTGCCGCTTCTCCAGGGAAGTTCCAAGAGACCCAGTACTTC. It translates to CAASPGKFQETQYF.

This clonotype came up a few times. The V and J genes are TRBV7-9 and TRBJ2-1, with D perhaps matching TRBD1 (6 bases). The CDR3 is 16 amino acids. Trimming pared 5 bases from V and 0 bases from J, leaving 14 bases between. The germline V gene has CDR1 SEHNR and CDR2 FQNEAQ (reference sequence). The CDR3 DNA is TGTGCCAGCAGCAACGCAGGGGCTAGCTCCTACAATGAGCAGTTCTTC. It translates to CASSNAGASSYNEQFF.

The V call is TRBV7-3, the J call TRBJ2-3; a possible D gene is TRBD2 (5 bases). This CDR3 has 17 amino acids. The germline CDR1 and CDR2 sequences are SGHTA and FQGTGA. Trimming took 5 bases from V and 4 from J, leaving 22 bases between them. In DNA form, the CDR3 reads TGTGCCAGCAGCCTCTTATCCTGGGGAGCAAGCCCAGATACGCAGTATTTT. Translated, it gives CASSLLSWGASPDTQYF.

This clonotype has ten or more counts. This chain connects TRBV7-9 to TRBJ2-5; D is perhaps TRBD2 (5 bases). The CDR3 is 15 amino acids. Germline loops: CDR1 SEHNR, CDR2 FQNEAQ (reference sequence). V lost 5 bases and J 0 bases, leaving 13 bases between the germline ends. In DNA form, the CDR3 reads TGTGCCAGCAGCCCCACCTTGGACTACCAAGAGACCCAGTACTTC. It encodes CASSPTLDYQETQYF.